These 16 T cell receptor beta chains came from one sample sequenced in a study of T cell responses to AZD1222 COVID-19 vaccine. Data came from immunoSEQ multiplex PCR; TCRdb stores just in-frame clones and leaves some out. Of some 130,000 clones in the sample, roughly 88% were seen once. This material consisted of peripheral blood, taken on day 0 of AZD1222 vaccination. The receptors originated from an adult in good health.

The chain joins TRBV18 to TRBJ1-2; 8 bases map to TRBD1. This CDR3 region has 12 residues. The germline gives CDR1 KGHSH, CDR2 LQKENI. The trim removed 6 bases at V and 8 bases at J, leaving 5 bases unmatched. Here the CDR3 reads CASSGDRGGYTF. The DNA of the CDR3 is TGTGCCAGCTCGGGCGACAGGGGCGGCTACACCTTC. The variable domain in full, completed from reference TRBV18 and TRBJ1-2, reads NAGVMQNPRHLVRRRGQEARLRCSPMKGHSHVYWYRQLPEEGLKFMVYLQKENIIDESGMPKERFSAEFPKEGPSILRIQQVVRGDSAAYFCASSGDRGGYTFGSGTRLTVV.

The table lists this clone with a few counts. The V call is TRBV12-3 or TRBV12-4, the J call TRBJ2-7; D is undetermined. CDR3 length: 12 residues. V dropped 7 bases and J dropped 1 base, with 8 bases sitting between them. The CDR3 here is CASKGRSYEQYF. In nucleotides, the CDR3 is TGTGCCAGCAAGGGCAGGTCCTACGAGCAGTACTTC.

CDR3 nucleotides: TGTGCCAGCAGCTGGGGACCAGGGATGAGCTACACCTTC. Amino acid sequence: CASSWGPGMSYTF. The chain couples TRBV7-2 to TRBJ1-2, with a possible D match to TRBD1 (5 bases). The germline V gene encodes CDR1 SGHTA and CDR2 FQGNSA. The CDR3 is 13 residues long. V lost 4 bases, J lost 9 bases, and 15 bases lay in between.

V usage is TRBV6-5 and J usage is TRBJ1-2; TRBD1 matches 8 bases. The germline V gene has CDR1 MNHEY and CDR2 SVGAGI. V shed 6 bases, J shed 8 bases, and the junction held 11 bases outside the gene matches. The CDR3 length is 14 residues. CDR3 bases: TGTGCCAGCAGCCGGACAGGGCCTGATTCGGGCTACACCTTC. Residues: CASSRTGPDSGYTF.

V and J are TRBV27 and TRBJ2-3; maybe TRBD2 (5 bases). Germline V gives CDR1 MNHEY, CDR2 SMNVEV (reference sequence). Trimming stripped 8 bases from V and 0 bases from J, with 9 bases between. This CDR3 contains 13 residues. CDR3 residues: CASERESTDTQYF. CDR3 DNA sequence: TGTGCCAGCGAAAGGGAGAGCACAGATACGCAGTATTTT.

The chain has TRBV11-2 and TRBJ1-2, with D hard to call. From germline, CDR1 is SGHAT and CDR2 FQNNGV. The CDR3 runs to 16 residues. Trimming removed 5 bases at V and 1 base at J, with 17 bases between. CDR3 DNA: TGTGCCAGCAGCCGTGGCGGCCTGCTTGATAACTATGGCTACACCTTC. Its translation is CASSRGGLLDNYGYTF.

The J gene is TRBJ1-2, the V gene TRBV5-1; 7 nucleotides line up with TRBD1. V trimming: 4 bases; J trimming: 5 bases; junction bases outside the gene matches: 8. This CDR3 comprises 14 residues. Germline CDR1 reads SGHRS; CDR2 reads YFSETQ. The CDR3 bases are TGCGCCAGCAGCACTGGGGACAGAAATTATGGCTACACCTTC. Protein: CASSTGDRNYGYTF.

The CDR3: CASSSGREGEAFF. In DNA, the CDR3 is TGCGCCAGCAGCTCCGGTCGGGAGGGTGAAGCTTTCTTT. The chain uses TRBV5-1 and TRBJ1-1, with D hard to call. CDR1 and CDR2 from the germline V gene are SGHRS and YFSETQ. This CDR3 is 13 amino acids long. The V gene lost 3 bases and the J gene lost 7 bases, with 13 bases spanning the gap.

In its sample, this clone was seen a few times. The V call is TRBV27, the J call TRBJ2-2; 8 positions agree with TRBD1. V shed 8 bases, J shed 4 bases, and the junction held 6 bases outside the gene matches. This CDR3 has 14 residues. CDR1 and CDR2 from the germline V gene are MNHEY and SMNVEV (reference sequence). Here the CDR3 DNA reads TGTGCCAGCCGTCGTACAGGGGGCACCGGGGAGCTGTTTTTT. Encoded protein: CASRRTGGTGELFF.

J is TRBJ1-5 and V is TRBV27; 8 bases align to TRBD1. Trimming removed 6 bases from V and 4 bases from J; junction bases left unmatched: 17. The CDR3 consists of 18 residues. CDR1 MNHEY and CDR2 SMNVEV come from the germline V gene (reference sequence). The CDR3, as DNA: TGTGCCAGCAGCCCGGGGGAACAGGGGGTAAGTGGGAATCAGCCCCAGCATTTT. This encodes CASSPGEQGVSGNQPQHF.

V usage is TRBV7-9 and J usage is TRBJ2-3, with 8 bases fitting TRBD2. After removal of 7 bases from V and 6 bases from J, the junction contained 12 bases not matched to a gene. The CDR3 contains 15 residues. Germline-derived CDR1 and CDR2 are SEHNR and FQNEAQ (reference sequence). DNA for the CDR3: TGTGCCAGCACCGGGAGGGCAGCCGGGGGGGATACGCAGTATTTT. Translating it yields CASTGRAAGGDTQYF. The complete variable domain, with remaining parts taken from reference TRBV7-9 and TRBJ2-3, reads DTGVSQNPRHKITKRGQNVTFRCDPISEHNRLYWYRQTLGQGPEFLTYFQNEAQLEKSRLLSDRFSAERPKGSFSTLEIQRTEQGDSAMYLCASTGRAAGGDTQYFGPGTRLTVL.

The V gene is TRBV6-5, the J gene TRBJ2-3, with unresolved D. This CDR3 is built from 16 residues. The germline CDR1 and CDR2 sequences are MNHEY and SVGAGI. V was clipped by 2 bases and J by 0 bases, with 12 bases between them. The CDR3 region has the DNA TGTGCCAGCAGTTACCGCTTGCAGACTAGCACAGATACGCAGTATTTT. Translation: CASSYRLQTSTDTQYF.

The V gene is TRBV7-9, the J gene TRBJ1-3, with 8 bases matching TRBD1. This CDR3 is built from 15 residues. V was clipped by 4 bases and J by 2 bases; unmatched bases: 4. CDR1 is SEHNR and CDR2 is FQNEAQ in the germline V gene (reference sequence). CDR3 sequence: CASSYPDRAGNTIYF. The CDR3 coding sequence is TGTGCCAGCAGCTACCCGGACAGGGCTGGAAACACCATATATTTT. Full variable domain (missing parts from reference TRBV7-9 and TRBJ1-3): DTGVSQNPRHKITKRGQNVTFRCDPISEHNRLYWYRQTLGQGPEFLTYFQNEAQLEKSRLLSDRFSAERPKGSFSTLEIQRTEQGDSAMYLCASSYPDRAGNTIYFGEGSWLTVV.

The chain uses TRBV6-1 and TRBJ1-1; no clear D gene. Germline V lookup: CDR1 MNHNS, CDR2 SASEGT. Trimming took 2 bases from V and 1 from J, leaving 11 bases between them. The CDR3 contains 15 residues. The CDR3 nucleotides read TGTGCCAGCAGTGAAATGGGGAGCTGGAACACTGAAGCTTTCTTT. Translated, it gives CASSEMGSWNTEAFF.

The sample holds a few counts of this clone. The J gene is TRBJ2-1, the V gene TRBV19, with D maybe TRBD2 (5 bases). Germline values: CDR1 LNHDA, CDR2 SQIVND (reference sequence). CDR3 length: 13 amino acids. V lost 1 base to trimming and J lost 8 bases, with 9 bases between them. CDR3 in amino acids: CASSIVGGDEQFF. The CDR3 coding sequence is TGTGCCAGTAGTATAGTTGGAGGCGATGAGCAGTTCTTC.

The rearrangement joins TRBV11-3 to TRBJ2-7; 9 nucleotides agree with TRBD1. Trimming cost V 5 bases and J 7 bases; bases outside gene matches: 3. The CDR3 loop spans 12 amino acids. The germline V gene encodes CDR1 SGHNT and CDR2 YENEEA. The CDR3 sequence: CASSEDRGEQYF. The CDR3 DNA reads TGTGCCAGCAGCGAAGACAGGGGGGAGCAGTACTTC. Variable domain in full (rest from reference TRBV11-3 and TRBJ2-7): EAGVVQSPRYKIIEKKQPVAFWCNPISGHNTLYWYLQNLGQGPELLIRYENEEAVDDSQLPKDRFSAERLKGVDSTLKIQPAELGDSAVYLCASSEDRGEQYFGPGTRLTVT.